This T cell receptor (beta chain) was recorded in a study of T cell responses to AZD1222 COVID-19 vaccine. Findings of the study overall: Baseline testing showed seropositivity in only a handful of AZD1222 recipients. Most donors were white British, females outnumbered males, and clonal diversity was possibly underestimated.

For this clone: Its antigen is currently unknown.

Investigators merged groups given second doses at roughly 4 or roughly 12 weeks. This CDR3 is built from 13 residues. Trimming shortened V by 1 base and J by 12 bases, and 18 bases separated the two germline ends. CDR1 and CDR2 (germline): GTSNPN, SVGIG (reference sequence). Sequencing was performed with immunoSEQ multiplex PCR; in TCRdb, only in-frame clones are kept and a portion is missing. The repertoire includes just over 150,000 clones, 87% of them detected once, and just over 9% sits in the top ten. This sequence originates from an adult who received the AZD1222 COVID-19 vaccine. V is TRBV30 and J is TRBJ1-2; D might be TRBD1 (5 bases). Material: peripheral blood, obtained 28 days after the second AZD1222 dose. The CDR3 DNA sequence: TGTGCCTGGAGTGATGGGATCCGAAGGGGCCACACCTTC. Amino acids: CAWSDGIRRGHTF.